What follows are 18 T cell receptor beta chains derived from one specimen sequenced in a study of blood T cell repertoires in COVID-19. TCRdb keeps only in-frame clones here, not all; method: immunoSEQ multiplex PCR. The data hold hundreds of thousands of clones, with approximately 88% observed a single time. Sequenced sample: peripheral blood. Source of these receptors: a woman aged 25-40 years with COVID-19, enrolled during active disease.

The chain employs TRBV7-9 and TRBJ2-1; a weak D match, TRBD2 (6 bases). Trimming stripped 5 bases from V and 3 bases from J, with 14 bases between. Per germline, CDR1 SEHNR and CDR2 FQNEAQ (reference sequence). This CDR3 comprises 15 residues. The CDR3 protein is CASSREGRSYNEQFF. CDR3 in DNA: TGTGCCAGCAGCCGCGAGGGGAGGAGCTACAATGAGCAGTTCTTC.

The CDR3 reads CASSRSQGVNSPLHF. In DNA form, the CDR3 reads TGTGCCAGCAGCCGCTCGCAGGGGGTAAATTCACCCCTCCACTTT. This chain connects TRBV6-2 or TRBV6-3 to TRBJ1-6, with 7 nucleotides matching TRBD1. Germline V CDR1 and CDR2: MNHEY, SVGEGT. CDR3 length: 15 residues. Trimming removed 6 bases from V and 7 bases from J; junction bases left unmatched: 9.

A remark on this clone: This may stem from a read error, because a much larger clone lies one nucleotide away. The rearrangement links TRBV7-2 to TRBJ2-2; 7 bases line up with TRBD1. The trim removed 3 bases at V and 3 bases at J, leaving 1 base unmatched. This CDR3 contains 14 residues. Germline V CDR1 and CDR2: SGHTA, FQGNSA. The CDR3 reads CASSLGQYTGELFF. DNA of the CDR3: TGTGCCAGCAGCTTGGGACAGTACACCGGGGAGCTGTTTTTT.

This chain uses TRBV3-1 (or the pseudogene TRBV3-2) with TRBJ2-1, with 12 bases identical to TRBD2. The CDR3 length is 18 residues. V dropped 1 base and J dropped 8; count of bases not matched to a gene: 12. The germline V gene encodes CDR1 LGHDT and CDR2 YNNKEL (reference sequence). The CDR3 protein is CASSQGASSGRVSYEQFF. The DNA for the CDR3 is TGTGCCAGCAGCCAAGGAGCCTCTAGCGGGAGGGTGAGTTATGAGCAGTTCTTC.

J is TRBJ1-2 and V is TRBV2, with 7 bases fitting TRBD1. J gave up 6 bases and V 6 bases, and 4 bases lay outside the gene matches. CDR1 is SNHLY, CDR2 FYNNEI, per germline. The CDR3 length is 12 residues. This CDR3 is CASRGQIHGYTF. As DNA, the CDR3 is TGTGCCAGCAGGGGACAGATTCATGGCTACACCTTC.

This clone appeared once. The chain joins TRBV19 to TRBJ1-3, with D maybe TRBD1 (6 bases). Per germline, CDR1 LNHDA and CDR2 SQIVND (reference sequence). Trimming pared 6 bases from V and 7 bases from J, leaving 19 bases between. The CDR3 has 15 residues. The CDR3 loop is CASSPRQVLKNTIYF. DNA of the CDR3: TGTGCCAGTAGCCCCCGACAGGTACTCAAGAACACCATATATTTT.

The chain combines TRBV10-1 with TRBJ1-1, with D unresolved. The CDR3 has 16 residues. Germline assignment: CDR1 WNHNN and CDR2 SYGVQD (reference sequence). Trimming cost V 2 bases and J 4 bases, with 17 bases left between them. The CDR3 sequence is CASSERGVTGTTEAFF. CDR3 sequence (DNA): TGCGCCAGCAGTGAGCGGGGAGTTACGGGTACCACTGAAGCTTTCTTT.

In nucleotides, the CDR3 is TGTGCCAGCAGTCCCGGGACAGGGGATGCAGATACGCAGTATTTT. Its protein is CASSPGTGDADTQYF. The genes are TRBV6-2 or TRBV6-3 and TRBJ2-3, with TRBD1 matching over 10 bases. The V gene end was trimmed by 5 bases and the J gene end by 4 bases; junction bases not matched to a gene: 6. Germline CDR1 and CDR2: MNHEY and SVGEGT. The CDR3 sequence is 15 residues long.

The chain couples TRBV3-1 (or the pseudogene TRBV3-2) to TRBJ2-3, with TRBD1 matching over 7 bases. With 5 bases clipped from V and 0 bases from J, the junction kept 8 bases outside the gene matches. CDR1 and CDR2 from the germline V gene are LGHDT and YNNKEL (reference sequence). The CDR3 has 16 amino acids. The CDR3 nucleotides are TGTGCCAGCAGCTTCAGGCGGACAGGAAGCACAGATACGCAGTATTTT. It is translated as CASSFRRTGSTDTQYF.

This clone has just one count. The chain recombines TRBV6-5 with TRBJ2-7; the D gene is possibly TRBD1 (7 bases). CDR3 length equals 16 residues. V was pared by 2 bases and J by 1 base, with 15 bases between. Germline V gene lookup returns CDR1 MNHEY and CDR2 SVGAGI. CDR3 amino acids: CASSYSAGQPSYEQYF. CDR3 bases: TGTGCCAGCAGTTACAGTGCGGGACAGCCTTCCTACGAGCAGTACTTC.

The rearrangement joins TRBV2 to TRBJ1-5; D not resolved. The V and J ends lost 6 bases and 4 bases respectively, with 22 bases between them. This CDR3 is built from 17 residues. The germline gives CDR1 SNHLY, CDR2 FYNNEI. CDR3 coding DNA: TGTGCCAGCAGCGCCCTTCAGAGGGTGGGTCCTAATCAGCCCCAGCATTTT. This gives the protein CASSALQRVGPNQPQHF.

The chain is built from TRBV15 and TRBJ2-3; D is perhaps TRBD2 (5 bases). Germline V lookup: CDR1 LNHNV, CDR2 YYDKDF (reference sequence). There are 14 residues in the CDR3. V lost 0 bases and J lost 1, with 5 bases in between. CDR3 residues: CATSRELGTDTQYF. The DNA of the CDR3 is TGTGCCACCAGCAGAGAACTAGGCACAGATACGCAGTATTTT.

The J gene is TRBJ2-5, the V gene TRBV9; TRBD2 matches 8 bases. Germline loops: CDR1 SGDLS, CDR2 YYNGEE. Losses at the gene ends were 0 bases for V and 4 bases for J; bases not matched to a gene: 8. This CDR3 has 16 residues. CDR3 coding DNA: TGTGCCAGCAGCGTAGGCGCGGGGGGACATCCAGAGACCCAGTACTTC. Its translation is CASSVGAGGHPETQYF.

This clone was counted once. The chain joins TRBV5-4 to TRBJ2-7, with D perhaps matching TRBD2 (5 bases). This CDR3 region has 14 residues. The V end lost 0 bases, the J end lost 5 bases, and 12 bases lay between the germline ends. The germline CDR1 and CDR2 sequences are SGHNT and YYREEE (reference sequence). Written as DNA, the CDR3 is TGTGCCAGCAGCTTGGTGTTAGCGTCCCACGAGCAGTACGTC. Protein sequence: CASSLVLASHEQYV.

The chain couples TRBV4-3 to TRBJ2-5, with D perhaps matching TRBD2 (5 bases). The CDR3 spans 15 residues. Germline CDR1 LGHNA, CDR2 YSLEER. Trimming took 3 bases from V and 1 from J, leaving 12 bases between them. CDR3 DNA sequence: TGCGCCAGCAGCCAGGCGACTACCGCCCAAGAGACCCAGTACTTC. Its translation: CASSQATTAQETQYF.

The CDR3 sequence: CASSQELRSAYEQYF. For the CDR3, the DNA is TGTGCCAGCAGCCAAGAACTGCGGAGCGCCTACGAGCAGTACTTC. The V gene is TRBV4-2, the J gene TRBJ2-7; D not certain. V lost 0 bases, J lost 2 bases, and 11 bases lay in between. The CDR3 totals 15 residues. The V gene's germline CDR1 is LGHNA and CDR2 YNFKEQ.

This rearrangement joins TRBV5-1 to TRBJ2-2, with 7 bases fitting TRBD1. The CDR3 totals 16 residues. The V gene's germline CDR1 is SGHRS and CDR2 YFSETQ. Unmatched junction bases numbered 12, after V lost 3 bases and J lost 7 bases. CDR3 coding DNA: TGCGCCAGCAGCTCCCAGACAGGGATGGGCGTCGGGGAGCTGTTTTTT. This sequence encodes CASSSQTGMGVGELFF.

The V call is TRBV29-1, the J call TRBJ2-3, with 8 bases identical to TRBD1. This CDR3 contains 16 residues. Trimming at V came to 0 bases and at J to 1 base, leaving 6 bases not matched to a gene. Germline CDR1 SQVTM, CDR2 ANQGSEA. CDR3 nucleotides: TGCAGCGTTGAAGATGATCCGGGACAGGGCACAGATACGCAGTATTTT. Translating gives CSVEDDPGQGTDTQYF.